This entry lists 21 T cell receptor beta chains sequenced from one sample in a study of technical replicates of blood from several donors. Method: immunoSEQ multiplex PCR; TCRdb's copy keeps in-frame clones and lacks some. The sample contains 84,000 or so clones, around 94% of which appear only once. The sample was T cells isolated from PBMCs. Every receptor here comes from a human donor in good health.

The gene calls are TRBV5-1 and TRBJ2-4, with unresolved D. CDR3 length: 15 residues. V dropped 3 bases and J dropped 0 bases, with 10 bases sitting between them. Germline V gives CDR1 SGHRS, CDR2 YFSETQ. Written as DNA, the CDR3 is TGCGCCAGCAGCTCAGGTATCTTAGCCAAAAACATTCAGTACTTC. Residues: CASSSGILAKNIQYF. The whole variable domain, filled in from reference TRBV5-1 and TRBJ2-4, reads KAGVTQTPRYLIKTRGQQVTLSCSPISGHRSVSWYQQTPGQGLQFLFEYFSETQRNKGNFPGRFSGRQFSNSRSEMNVSTLELGDSALYLCASSSGILAKNIQYFGAGTRLSVL.

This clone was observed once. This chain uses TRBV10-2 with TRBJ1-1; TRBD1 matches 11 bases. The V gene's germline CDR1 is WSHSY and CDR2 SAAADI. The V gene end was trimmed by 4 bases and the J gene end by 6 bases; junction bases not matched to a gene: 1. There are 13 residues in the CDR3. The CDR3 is CASSVGQGAEAFF. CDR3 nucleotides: TGCGCCAGCAGTGTGGGACAGGGGGCTGAAGCTTTCTTT.

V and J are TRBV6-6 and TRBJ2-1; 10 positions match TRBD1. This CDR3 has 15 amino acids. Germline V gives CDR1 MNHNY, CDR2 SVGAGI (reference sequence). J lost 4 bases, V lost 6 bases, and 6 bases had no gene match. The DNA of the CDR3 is TGTGCCAGCAGCCGACAGGGGGCGGCTTACAATGAGCAGTTCTTC. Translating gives CASSRQGAAYNEQFF.

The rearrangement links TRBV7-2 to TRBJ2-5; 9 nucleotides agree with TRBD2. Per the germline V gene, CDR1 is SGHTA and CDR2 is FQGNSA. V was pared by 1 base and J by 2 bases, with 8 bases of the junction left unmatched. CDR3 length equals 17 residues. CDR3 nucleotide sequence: TGTGCCAGCAGCTTAGACGGGACTAGCATCTCACAAGAGACCCAGTACTTC. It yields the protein CASSLDGTSISQETQYF.

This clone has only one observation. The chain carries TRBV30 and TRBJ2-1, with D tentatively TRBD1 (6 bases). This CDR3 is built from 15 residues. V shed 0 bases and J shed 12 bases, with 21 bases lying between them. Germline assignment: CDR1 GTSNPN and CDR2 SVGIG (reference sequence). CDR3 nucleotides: TGTGCCTGGAGTGTAGGTCAGGGGATGGTTAGAGGGCAGTTCTTC. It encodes CAWSVGQGMVRGQFF. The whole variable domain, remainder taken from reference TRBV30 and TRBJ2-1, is SQTIHQWPATLVQPVGSPLSLECTVEGTSNPNLYWYRQAAGRGLQLLFYSVGIGQISSEVPQNLSASRPQDRQFILSSKKLLLSDSGFYLCAWSVGQGMVRGQFFGPGTRLTVL.

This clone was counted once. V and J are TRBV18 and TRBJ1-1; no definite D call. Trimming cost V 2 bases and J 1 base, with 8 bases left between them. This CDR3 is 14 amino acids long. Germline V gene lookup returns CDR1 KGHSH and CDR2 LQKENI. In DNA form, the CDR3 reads TGTGCCAGCTCACCAATTAGCGGGAACACTGAAGCTTTCTTT. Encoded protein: CASSPISGNTEAFF.

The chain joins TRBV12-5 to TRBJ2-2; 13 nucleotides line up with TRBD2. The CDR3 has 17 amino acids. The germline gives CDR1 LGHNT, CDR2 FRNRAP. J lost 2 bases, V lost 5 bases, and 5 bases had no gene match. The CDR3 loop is CASGPLAGGPNTGELFF. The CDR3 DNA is TGTGCTAGTGGTCCACTAGCGGGGGGGCCCAACACCGGGGAGCTGTTTTTT. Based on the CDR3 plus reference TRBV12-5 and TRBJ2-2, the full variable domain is DARVTQTPRHKVTEMGQEVTMRCQPILGHNTVFWYRQTMMQGLELLAYFRNRAPLDDSGMPKDRFSAEMPDATLATLKIQPSEPRDSAVYFCASGPLAGGPNTGELFFGEGSRLTVL.

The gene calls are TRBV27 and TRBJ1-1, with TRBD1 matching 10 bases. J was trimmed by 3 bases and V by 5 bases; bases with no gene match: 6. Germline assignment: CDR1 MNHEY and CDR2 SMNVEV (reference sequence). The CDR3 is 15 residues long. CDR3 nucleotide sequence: TGTGCCAGCAGTCCGTGGGACAGGGGTTACACTGAAGCTTTCTTT. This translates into CASSPWDRGYTEAFF.

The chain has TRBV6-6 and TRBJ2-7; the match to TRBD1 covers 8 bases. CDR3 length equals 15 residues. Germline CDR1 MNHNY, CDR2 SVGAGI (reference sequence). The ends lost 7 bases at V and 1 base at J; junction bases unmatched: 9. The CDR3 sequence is CASNMLGTGSYEQYF. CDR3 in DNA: TGTGCCAGCAATATGCTCGGGACAGGATCCTACGAGCAGTACTTC.

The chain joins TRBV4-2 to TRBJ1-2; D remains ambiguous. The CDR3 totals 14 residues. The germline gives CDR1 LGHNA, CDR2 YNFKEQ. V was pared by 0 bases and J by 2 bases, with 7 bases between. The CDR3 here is CASSQDNWNYGYTF. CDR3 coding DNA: TGTGCCAGCAGCCAAGATAACTGGAACTATGGCTACACCTTC.

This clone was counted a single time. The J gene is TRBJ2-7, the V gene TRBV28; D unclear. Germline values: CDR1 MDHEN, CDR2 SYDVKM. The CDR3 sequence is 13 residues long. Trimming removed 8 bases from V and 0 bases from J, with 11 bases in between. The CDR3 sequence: CASLERSSYEQYF. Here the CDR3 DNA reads TGTGCCAGCCTGGAGAGAAGCTCCTACGAGCAGTACTTC.

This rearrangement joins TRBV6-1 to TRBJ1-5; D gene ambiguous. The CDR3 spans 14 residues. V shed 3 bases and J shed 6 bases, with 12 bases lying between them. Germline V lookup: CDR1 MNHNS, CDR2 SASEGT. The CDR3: CASSDSAHGQPQHF. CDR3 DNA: TGTGCCAGCAGTGACAGCGCCCACGGTCAGCCCCAGCATTTT.

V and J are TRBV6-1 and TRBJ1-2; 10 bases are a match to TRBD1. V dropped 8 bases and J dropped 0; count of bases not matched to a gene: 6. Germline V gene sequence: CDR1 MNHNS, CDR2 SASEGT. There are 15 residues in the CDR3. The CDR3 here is CASDRGPLANYGYTF. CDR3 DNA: TGTGCCAGCGACAGGGGGCCCTTAGCTAACTATGGCTACACCTTC.

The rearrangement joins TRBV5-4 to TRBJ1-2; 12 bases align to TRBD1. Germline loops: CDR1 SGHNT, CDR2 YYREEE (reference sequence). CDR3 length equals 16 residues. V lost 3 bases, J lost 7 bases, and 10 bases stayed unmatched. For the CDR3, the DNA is TGTGCCAGCAGCTCCTGGCGGGGACAGGGGGCGGGTGGCTACACCTTC. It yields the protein CASSSWRGQGAGGYTF. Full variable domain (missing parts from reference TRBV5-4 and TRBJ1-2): ETGVTQSPTHLIKTRGQQVTLRCSSQSGHNTVSWYQQALGQGPQFIFQYYREEENGRGNFPPRFSGLQFPNYSSELNVNALELDDSALYLCASSSWRGQGAGGYTFGSGTRLTVV.

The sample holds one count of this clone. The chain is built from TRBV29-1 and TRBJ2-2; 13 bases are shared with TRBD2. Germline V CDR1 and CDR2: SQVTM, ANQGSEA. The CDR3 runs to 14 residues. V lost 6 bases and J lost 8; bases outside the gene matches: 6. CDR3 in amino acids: CSVGGLAGRGELFF. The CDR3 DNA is TGCAGCGTGGGGGGACTAGCGGGGCGTGGGGAGCTGTTTTTT.

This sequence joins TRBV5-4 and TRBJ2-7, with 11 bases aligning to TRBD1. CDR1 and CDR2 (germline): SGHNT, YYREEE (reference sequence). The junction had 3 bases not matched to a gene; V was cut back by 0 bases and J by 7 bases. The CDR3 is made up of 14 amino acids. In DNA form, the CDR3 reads TGTGCCAGCAGCTTGGGGACAGGGGGCCGTGAGCAGTACTTC. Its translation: CASSLGTGGREQYF.

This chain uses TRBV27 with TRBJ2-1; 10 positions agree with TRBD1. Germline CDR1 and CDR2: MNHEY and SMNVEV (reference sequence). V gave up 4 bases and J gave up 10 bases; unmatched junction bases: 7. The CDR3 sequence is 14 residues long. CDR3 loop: CASSSRDRGGEQFF. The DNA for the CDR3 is TGTGCCAGCAGTTCCCGGGACAGGGGTGGGGAGCAGTTCTTC.

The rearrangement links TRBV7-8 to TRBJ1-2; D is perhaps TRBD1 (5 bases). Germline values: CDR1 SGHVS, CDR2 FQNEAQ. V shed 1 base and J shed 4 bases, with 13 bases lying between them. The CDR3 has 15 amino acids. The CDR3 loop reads CASSLGRDWRYGYTF. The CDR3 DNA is TGTGCCAGCAGCTTAGGCAGGGATTGGCGCTATGGCTACACCTTC.

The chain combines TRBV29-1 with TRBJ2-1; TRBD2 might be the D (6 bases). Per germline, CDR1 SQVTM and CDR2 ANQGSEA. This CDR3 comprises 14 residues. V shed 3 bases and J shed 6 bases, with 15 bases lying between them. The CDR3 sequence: CSVDAGPLTNEQFF. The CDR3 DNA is TGCAGCGTTGATGCGGGACCCCTTACCAATGAGCAGTTCTTC.

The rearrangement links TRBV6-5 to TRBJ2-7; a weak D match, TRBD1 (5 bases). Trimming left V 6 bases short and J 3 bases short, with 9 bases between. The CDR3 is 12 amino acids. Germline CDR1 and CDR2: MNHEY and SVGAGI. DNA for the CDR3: TGTGCCAGCAGCCTCGACAGCTACGAGCAGTACTTC. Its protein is CASSLDSYEQYF.

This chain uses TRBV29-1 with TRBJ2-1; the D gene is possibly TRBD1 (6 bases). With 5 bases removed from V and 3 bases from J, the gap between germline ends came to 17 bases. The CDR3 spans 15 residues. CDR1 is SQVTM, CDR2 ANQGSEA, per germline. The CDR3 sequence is CSVNPQDRHYNEQFF. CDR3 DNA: TGCAGCGTTAACCCCCAGGACAGACACTACAATGAGCAGTTCTTC.